The clone carrying this TCR beta chain has more than one count but fewer than ten. The CDR3 is made up of 17 amino acids. J lost 0 bases, V lost 6 bases, and 13 bases had no gene match. Germline CDR1 is MNHEY and CDR2 is SVGEGT. This entry belongs to a study of T-cell reconstitution after alpha-beta-depleted transplantation in children. A TCRbeta library incorporating unique molecular identifiers was prepared. One entry per CDR3 protein, called by TCRdb with MiXCR from the PCR reads. The table records about 610,000 distinct CDR3 sequences, about 10% of them present only once. The starting material was PBMCs from the stem cell graft donor, obtained from the stem cell graft. This clonotype was sampled from a human donor who donated a stem cell graft to a child with acute myeloid leukemia. The chain links TRBV6-2 or TRBV6-3 to TRBJ2-7, with 8 nucleotides matching TRBD2. This CDR3 reads CASRPSGRFVSSYEQYF. The DNA of the CDR3 is TGTGCCAGCAGGCCCAGCGGGAGATTCGTAAGCTCCTACGAGCAGTACTTC.